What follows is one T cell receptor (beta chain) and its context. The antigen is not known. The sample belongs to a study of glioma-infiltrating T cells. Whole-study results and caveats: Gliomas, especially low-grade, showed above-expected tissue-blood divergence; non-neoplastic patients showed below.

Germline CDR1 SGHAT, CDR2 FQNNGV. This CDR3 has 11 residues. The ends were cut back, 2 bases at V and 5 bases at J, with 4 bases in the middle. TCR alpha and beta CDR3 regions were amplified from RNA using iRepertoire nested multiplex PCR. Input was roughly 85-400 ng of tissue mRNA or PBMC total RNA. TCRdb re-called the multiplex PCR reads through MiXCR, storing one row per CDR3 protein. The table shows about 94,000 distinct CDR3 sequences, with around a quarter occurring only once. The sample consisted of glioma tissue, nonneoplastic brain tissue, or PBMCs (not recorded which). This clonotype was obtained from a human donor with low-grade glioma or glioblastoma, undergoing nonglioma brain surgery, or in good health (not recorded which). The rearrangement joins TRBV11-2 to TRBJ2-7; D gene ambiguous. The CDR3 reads CASSLLNEQYF. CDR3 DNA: TGTGCCAGCAGCTTACTTAACGAGCAGTACTTC.